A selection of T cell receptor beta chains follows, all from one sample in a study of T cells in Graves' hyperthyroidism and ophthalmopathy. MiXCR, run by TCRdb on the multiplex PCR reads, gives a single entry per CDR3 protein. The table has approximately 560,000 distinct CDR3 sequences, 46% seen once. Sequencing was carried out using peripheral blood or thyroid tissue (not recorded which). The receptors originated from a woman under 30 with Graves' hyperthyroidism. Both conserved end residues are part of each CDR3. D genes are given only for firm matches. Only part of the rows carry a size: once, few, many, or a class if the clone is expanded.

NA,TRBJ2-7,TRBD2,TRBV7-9,TGTGCCAGCAGCCTCACCAGTGCGGGAGGGGACTACGAGCAGTACTTC,CASSLTSAGGDYEQYF
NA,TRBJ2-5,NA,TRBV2,TGTGCCAGCAGCGGACCTGTCGGGGAGACCCAGTACTTC,CASSGPVGETQYF
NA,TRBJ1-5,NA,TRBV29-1,TGCAGCGTTGCAGGGACTAGCGGGGGCAATGAGCAGCATTTT,CSVAGTSGGNEQHF
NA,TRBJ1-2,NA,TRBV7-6,TGTGCCAGCAGCTTAGCGCGGGGGAACTATGGCTACACCTTC,CASSLARGNYGYTF
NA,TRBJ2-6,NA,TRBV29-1,TGCAGCGTTACAAGACCGTTCTCTGGGGCCAACGTCCTGACTTTC,CSVTRPFSGANVLTF
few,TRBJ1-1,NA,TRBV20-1,TGCAGTGCTAGGAAGTGGAACACTGAAGCTTTCTTT,CSARKWNTEAFF
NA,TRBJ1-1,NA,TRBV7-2,TGTGCCAGCACCCCACCCCCCCTGAACACTGAAGCTTTCTTT,CASTPPPLNTEAFF
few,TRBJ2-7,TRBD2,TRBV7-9,TGTGCCAGCAGCTTGGCCGGGACTAGCGGGGACTACGAGCAGTACTTC,CASSLAGTSGDYEQYF
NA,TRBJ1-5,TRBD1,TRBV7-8,TGTGCCAGCAGCTTAGACGTAGGGGGCGAAGGTCAGCCCCAGCATTTT,CASSLDVGGEGQPQHF
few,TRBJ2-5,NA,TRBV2,TGTGCCAGCAGCGGCCGCAGGGGCGTTGAAGAAGAGACCCAGTACTTC,CASSGRRGVEEETQYF
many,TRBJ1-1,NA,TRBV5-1,TGCGCCAGCAGCCCGGTGGGCCCCAACACTGAAGCTTTCTTT,CASSPVGPNTEAFF
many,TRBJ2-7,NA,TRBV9,TGTGCCAGCAGCGTAGAGAGGGACGGATACGAGCAGTACTTC,CASSVERDGYEQYF
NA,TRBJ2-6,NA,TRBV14,TGTGCCAGCAGCCCAAGGGAGGCTACGGGGGCCAACGTCCTGACTTTC,CASSPREATGANVLTF
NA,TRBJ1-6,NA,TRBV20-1,TGCAGTGTGACCACCGGGGAGGCTGCTTCACCCCTCCACTTT,CSVTTGEAASPLHF
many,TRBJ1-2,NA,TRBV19,TGTGCCAGTAGTGCAGACAGGGGCTACACCTTC,CASSADRGYTF
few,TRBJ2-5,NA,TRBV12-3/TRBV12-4,TGTGCCAGCAGCCGAGCTCCCATGGCAGAGACCCAGTACTTC,CASSRAPMAETQYF
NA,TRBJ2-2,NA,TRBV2,TGTGCCAGCAGTTTATCGTTATGGGACGGGGAGCTGTTTTTT,CASSLSLWDGELFF
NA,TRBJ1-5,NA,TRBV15,TGTGCCACCAGCAGAGGAGTCGGGTCATCAACCGATCAGCCCCAGCATTTT,CATSRGVGSSTDQPQHF
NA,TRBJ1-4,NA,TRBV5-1,TGCGCCAGCGGGCCTTCCGGGAGCGCAAAACTGTTTTTT,CASGPSGSAKLFF
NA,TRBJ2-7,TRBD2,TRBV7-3,TGTGCCAGCAGCTTAATCGGGGACTATGGCGAGCGGAACTTC,CASSLIGDYGERNF
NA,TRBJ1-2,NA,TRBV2,TGTGCCAGCGGAGAAACAGGGTTGCCCGTCAACTATGGCTACACCTTC,CASGETGLPVNYGYTF
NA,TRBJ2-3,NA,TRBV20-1,TGCAGTGCTAGAGATCTGGACGGTACGCAGTATTTT,CSARDLDGTQYF
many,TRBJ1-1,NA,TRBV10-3,TGTGCCATCAGGAGGGCGATGAACACTGAAGCTTTCTTT,CAIRRAMNTEAFF
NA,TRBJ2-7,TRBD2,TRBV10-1,TGCGCCAGCAGTGACCCTAGCGGGAAGCGGTACTTC,CASSDPSGKRYF
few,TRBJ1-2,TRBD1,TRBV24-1,TGTGCCAGCAGTTCTCGACAGGGCGATAACTATGGCTACACCTTC,CASSSRQGDNYGYTF
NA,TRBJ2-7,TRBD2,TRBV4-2,TGTGCCAGCAGCCTCGACCGACTAGCGGGTTCCTACGAGCAGTACTTC,CASSLDRLAGSYEQYF
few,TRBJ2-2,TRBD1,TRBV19,TGTGCCAGTAGGTGGGACAGGGAAGACACCGGGGAGCTGTTTTTT,CASRWDREDTGELFF